The 28 T cell receptor beta chains presented below share a single source sample, sequenced in a study of technical replicates of blood from a few donors. Sequenced by immunoSEQ multiplex PCR; TCRdb stores in-frame clones only, minus some. The sample carries 56,000 or so clones, about 94% recorded once. The sequencing input was PBMCs. The source is a human donor in good health. Some clones in this sample may be carry-over from other donors' samples.

This chain joins TRBV11-2 and TRBJ1-6, with D possibly matching TRBD1 (6 bases). V was pared by 6 bases and J by 6 bases, with 18 bases between. The CDR3 totals 16 residues. The germline V gene has CDR1 SGHAT and CDR2 FQNNGV. CDR3 region: CASRRPFSGVNSPLHF. DNA for the CDR3: TGTGCCAGCAGACGACCATTTTCAGGGGTTAATTCACCCCTCCACTTT.

This chain links TRBV29-1 with TRBJ1-4, with 7 bases matching TRBD1. V was clipped by 7 bases and J by 4 bases; unmatched bases: 12. This CDR3 is built from 15 residues. CDR1 SQVTM and CDR2 ANQGSEA come from the germline V gene. Here the CDR3 reads CSGLLEGQNNEKLFF. Here the CDR3 DNA reads TGCAGCGGCCTCCTAGAGGGACAGAATAATGAAAAACTGTTTTTT. The full variable domain, with the rest looked up from reference TRBV29-1 and TRBJ1-4, is SAVISQKPSRDICQRGTSLTIQCQVDSQVTMMFWYRQQPGQSLTLIATANQGSEATYESGFVIDKFPISRPNLTFSTLTVSNMSPEDSSIYLCSGLLEGQNNEKLFFGSGTQLSVL.

This clone was detected only once. The chain employs TRBV18 and TRBJ2-7; 7 bases are shared with TRBD2. CDR1 and CDR2 from the germline V gene are KGHSH and LQKENI. After removal of 0 bases from V and 0 bases from J, the junction contained 5 bases not matched to a gene. The length of the CDR3 is 16 residues. The CDR3 coding sequence is TGTGCCAGCTCACCACCGGCAGGGAGGGCCTCCTACGAGCAGTACTTC. Translating gives CASSPPAGRASYEQYF.

Details on this clone: Germline and junction disagree at one end, which may indicate a read error. The chain recombines TRBV15 with TRBJ2-7; TRBD2 might be the D (7 bases). The CDR3 has 14 amino acids. Germline V gene data show CDR1 as LNHNV and CDR2 as YYDKDF (reference sequence). In DNA, the CDR3 is TGTGCCACCAACAGAGATGGGGGGGCGGGCGAGCAGTACTTC. Its translation is CATNRDGGAGEQYF. Supplemented by reference TRBV15 and TRBJ2-7, the full variable domain reads DAMVIQNPRYQVTQFGKPVTLSCSQTLNHNVMYWYQQKSSQAPKLLFHYYDKDFNNEADTPDNFQSRRPNTSFCFLDIRSPGLGDTAMYLCATNRDGGAGEQYFGPGTRLTVT.

The J gene is TRBJ1-1, the V gene TRBV6-5, with 7 bases fitting TRBD1. CDR1 is MNHEY, CDR2 SVGAGI, per germline. This CDR3 is built from 13 residues. Losses at the gene ends were 4 bases for V and 9 bases for J; bases not matched to a gene: 8. Written as DNA, the CDR3 is TGTGCCAGCAGTTTTATCTGGACAGGTAAAGCTTTCTTT. Residues: CASSFIWTGKAFF.

V usage is TRBV7-9 and J usage is TRBJ2-7; possibly TRBD1 for D (5 bases). The CDR3 is 12 residues long. Germline V CDR1 and CDR2: SEHNR, FQNEAQ (reference sequence). V gave up 8 bases and J gave up 4 bases, with 12 bases separating them. CDR3 nucleotides: TGTGCCAGCCGCAAGGGGTCATACGAGCAGTACTTC. This encodes CASRKGSYEQYF. The whole variable domain, remainder taken from reference TRBV7-9 and TRBJ2-7, is DTGVSQNPRHKITKRGQNVTFRCDPISEHNRLYWYRQTLGQGPEFLTYFQNEAQLEKSRLLSDRFSAERPKGSFSTLEIQRTEQGDSAMYLCASRKGSYEQYFGPGTRLTVT.

The rearrangement links TRBV4-1 to TRBJ2-5; D might be TRBD2 (6 bases). The germline CDR1 and CDR2 sequences are MGHRA and YSYEKL. Trimming shortened V by 0 bases and J by 5 bases, and 13 bases separated the two germline ends. The CDR3 is 15 amino acids. The CDR3 nucleotides read TGCGCCAGCAGCCAAGATCTTATAGGGAGGGAGACCCAGTACTTC. It is translated as CASSQDLIGRETQYF.

The chain couples TRBV30 to TRBJ2-7, with a possible D match to TRBD1 (6 bases). Germline CDR1 GTSNPN, CDR2 SVGIG (reference sequence). The CDR3 has 13 amino acids. V was cut by 2 bases and J by 4 bases, with 12 bases left in between. The CDR3 region is CAWSQGQHYEQYF. The CDR3 DNA reads as TGTGCCTGGAGTCAGGGGCAACATTACGAGCAGTACTTC.

The chain couples TRBV7-2 to TRBJ2-3, with 10 bases aligning to TRBD2. Trimming cost V 5 bases and J 4 bases; bases outside gene matches: 6. The CDR3 runs 15 residues. CDR1 and CDR2 from the germline V gene are SGHTA and FQGNSA. CDR3: CASSLLSGGADTQYF. The CDR3 nucleotides are TGTGCCAGCAGCCTTCTCAGCGGGGGGGCAGATACGCAGTATTTT.

J is TRBJ2-1 and V is TRBV5-1; 9 bases map to TRBD2. The CDR3 spans 16 residues. Per the germline V gene, CDR1 is SGHRS and CDR2 is YFSETQ. Germline trimming cut 2 bases from V and 1 base from J; bases unmatched to any gene: 4. CDR3 coding DNA: TGCGCCAGCAGCTTTGCTAGCGGGAAGTCCTACAATGAGCAGTTCTTC. It codes for CASSFASGKSYNEQFF.

The rearrangement uses TRBV5-1 and TRBJ2-1, with a tentative D call TRBD1 (6 bases). Germline CDR1 is SGHRS and CDR2 is YFSETQ. The CDR3 has 15 residues. Trimming pared 0 bases from V and 4 bases from J, leaving 11 bases between. The CDR3 bases are TGCGCCAGCAGCTTGGAGGCAGGGGTATACAATGAGCAGTTCTTC. Encoded protein: CASSLEAGVYNEQFF.

This sequence joins TRBV7-2 and TRBJ2-2, with D possibly being TRBD2 (6 bases). Germline V CDR1 and CDR2: SGHTA, FQGNSA. The CDR3 has 14 amino acids. Trimming took 10 bases from V and 2 from J, leaving 14 bases between them. CDR3 in DNA: TGTGCCACCAGTCGGGGGAGTAACACCGGGGAGCTGTTTTTT. Encoded protein: CATSRGSNTGELFF.

The rearrangement uses TRBV5-4 and TRBJ2-7; 13 bases are a match to TRBD2. Trimming took 5 bases from V and 3 from J; bases not matched to a gene: 5. CDR3 length: 15 amino acids. Looked up from germline, CDR1 is SGHNT and CDR2 is YYREEE (reference sequence). DNA for the CDR3: TGTGCCAGCAGACCAGGGACTAGCGGGAACTACGAGCAGTACTTC. Translating gives CASRPGTSGNYEQYF.

The chain has TRBV19 and TRBJ2-2; weak D call: TRBD1 (5 bases). The V end was cut by 3 bases, the J end by 4 bases, with 12 bases between. Germline CDR1 is LNHDA and CDR2 is SQIVND (reference sequence). The CDR3 consists of 15 residues. Written as DNA, the CDR3 is TGTGCCAGTAGTATCATTGGGGCCTTCACCGGGGAGCTGTTTTTT. Its protein is CASSIIGAFTGELFF.

This chain joins TRBV25-1 and TRBJ1-6; D unresolved. CDR1 MGHDK and CDR2 SYGVNS come from the germline V gene. The CDR3 runs to 13 residues. V lost 6 bases and J lost 6, with 9 bases in between. This chain's CDR3 is CASSPPLNSPLHF. CDR3 sequence (DNA): TGTGCCAGCAGCCCTCCTCTTAATTCACCCCTCCACTTT.

J is TRBJ2-3 and V is TRBV9; D remains unclear. Trimming stripped 0 bases from V and 10 bases from J, with 6 bases between. Germline assignment: CDR1 SGDLS and CDR2 YYNGEE. This CDR3 comprises 11 residues. CDR3 protein: CASSVGGPQYF. The CDR3 DNA follows: TGTGCCAGCAGCGTAGGAGGTCCGCAGTATTTT. Together with reference TRBV9 and TRBJ2-3, the CDR3 gives the full variable domain: DSGVTQTPKHLITATGQRVTLRCSPRSGDLSVYWYQQSLDQGLQFLIQYYNGEERAKGNILERFSAQQFPDLHSELNLSSLELGDSALYFCASSVGGPQYFGPGTRLTVL.

The CDR3 here is CASSLGTSGQETQYF. In DNA, the CDR3 is TGTGCCAGCAGTTTGGGTACTAGCGGGCAAGAGACCCAGTACTTC. This chain uses TRBV6-6 with TRBJ2-5; 9 nucleotides match TRBD2. The CDR3 loop spans 15 amino acids. Germline V CDR1 and CDR2: MNHNY, SVGAGI (reference sequence). The V gene end was trimmed by 4 bases and the J gene end by 2 bases; junction bases not matched to a gene: 5.

V usage is TRBV7-2 and J usage is TRBJ2-7, with 7 nucleotides matching TRBD1. Germline lookup yields CDR1 SGHTA and CDR2 FQGNSA. The CDR3 covers 14 residues. The V segment lost 5 bases and the J segment 0 bases; nucleotides outside the gene matches: 4. The CDR3 coding sequence is TGTGCCAGCAGCCGTCGACAGGGCTCCTACGAGCAGTACTTC. Protein product: CASSRRQGSYEQYF. The full variable domain, its missing parts supplied by reference TRBV7-2 and TRBJ2-7, is GAGVSQSPSNKVTEKGKDVELRCDPISGHTALYWYRQSLGQGLEFLIYFQGNSAPDKSGLPSDRFSAERTGGSVSTLTIQRTQQEDSAVYLCASSRRQGSYEQYFGPGTRLTVT.

J is TRBJ2-7 and V is TRBV9; the D gene is possibly TRBD1 (6 bases). Trimming took 0 bases from V and 2 from J, leaving 9 bases between them. CDR1 and CDR2 from the germline V gene are SGDLS and YYNGEE. The CDR3 length is 14 residues. CDR3: CASSVEQGPYEQYF. Here the CDR3 DNA reads TGTGCCAGCAGCGTAGAACAGGGACCCTACGAGCAGTACTTC.

The chain links TRBV11-3 to TRBJ2-1; 9 bases are shared with TRBD1. There are 15 residues in the CDR3. Germline CDR1 reads SGHNT; CDR2 reads YENEEA. With V trimmed by 3 bases and J by 10 bases, 10 bases remained unmatched. CDR3 region: CASSFSGTGSLEQFF. The CDR3 DNA reads TGTGCCAGCAGCTTTTCTGGGACAGGGTCATTGGAGCAGTTCTTC.

The rearrangement joins TRBV5-1 to TRBJ1-3; the D gene is possibly TRBD1 (5 bases). V gave up 2 bases and J gave up 0 bases, with 6 bases separating them. Per the germline V gene, CDR1 is SGHRS and CDR2 is YFSETQ. The CDR3 loop spans 14 amino acids. The CDR3 DNA follows: TGCGCCAGCAGCTTTGACAGCTCTGGAAACACCATATATTTT. Amino acids: CASSFDSSGNTIYF.

The chain has TRBV18 and TRBJ2-7; D is perhaps TRBD1 (5 bases). CDR1 is KGHSH, CDR2 LQKENI, per germline. The CDR3 loop spans 16 amino acids. V was pared by 0 bases and J by 7 bases, with 19 bases between. The CDR3 DNA sequence: TGTGCCAGCTCACCACCTTCCAGCATTGGGGCCCAGGAGCAGTACTTC. It specifies CASSPPSSIGAQEQYF.

The V and J genes are TRBV6-5 and TRBJ2-1, with TRBD2 matching over 7 bases. In germline, CDR1 is MNHEY, CDR2 SVGAGI. Germline trimming cut 8 bases from V and 2 bases from J; bases unmatched to any gene: 9. This CDR3 has 15 residues. The CDR3 nucleotides read TGTGCCAGCGGAGGGAGCCTAGCGGCCTACAATGAGCAGTTCTTC. This encodes CASGGSLAAYNEQFF.

The genes are TRBV9 and TRBJ2-3; D may be TRBD1 (5 bases). The CDR3 has 17 residues. Germline V lookup: CDR1 SGDLS, CDR2 YYNGEE. V was clipped by 0 bases and J by 2 bases, with 16 bases between them. In DNA form, the CDR3 reads TGTGCCAGCAGCGTAGCCGATTCACAGGATTTCACAGATACGCAGTATTTT. This encodes CASSVADSQDFTDTQYF.

The V gene is TRBV7-2, the J gene TRBJ1-2; tentatively, D is TRBD1 (5 bases). V lost 5 bases and J 4 bases, leaving 17 bases between the germline ends. The germline CDR1 and CDR2 sequences are SGHTA and FQGNSA. This CDR3 comprises 15 residues. CDR3 sequence: CASSPRSGRGYGYTF. CDR3 DNA sequence: TGTGCCAGCAGCCCGAGATCAGGGAGGGGCTATGGCTACACCTTC.

The chain combines TRBV13 with TRBJ2-7; D gene ambiguous. Trimming cost V 1 base and J 4 bases, with 8 bases left between them. Per the germline V gene, CDR1 is PRHDT and CDR2 is FYEKMQ (reference sequence). The CDR3 extends over 13 amino acids. Written as DNA, the CDR3 is TGTGCCAGCAGCTTAGAACAATCTTACGAGCAGTACTTC. Residues: CASSLEQSYEQYF. Using reference TRBV13 and TRBJ2-7 for the parts outside the CDR3, the full variable domain is AAGVIQSPRHLIKEKRETATLKCYPIPRHDTVYWYQQGPGQDPQFLISFYEKMQSDKGSIPDRFSAQQFSDYHSELNMSSLELGDSALYFCASSLEQSYEQYFGPGTRLTVT.

The chain is built from TRBV6-1 and TRBJ2-7; 8 bases are a match to TRBD1. The CDR3 runs 15 residues. From germline, CDR1 is MNHNS and CDR2 SASEGT. With V trimmed by 5 bases and J by 6 bases, 12 bases remained unmatched. The CDR3, as DNA: TGTGCCAGCAGTCAAGGCGGGACAGGCAAACTCGAGCAGTACTTC. Translating it yields CASSQGGTGKLEQYF.

This clone was seen only once. The V call is TRBV5-5, the J call TRBJ2-7; a possible D gene is TRBD1 (6 bases). The CDR3 has 14 amino acids. Germline CDR1 and CDR2: SGHKS and YYEKEE (reference sequence). V dropped 0 bases and J dropped 5 bases, with 12 bases sitting between them. CDR3 in DNA: TGTGCCAGCAGCTTGGTATGGGGGCCGAACGAGCAGTACTTC. It specifies CASSLVWGPNEQYF.